A single TCR beta chain is shown here with its context. As yet, its antigen is unknown. TCR beta CDR3 regions were amplified from RNA transcripts. HTBI primers drove first-round RT-PCR of the TCR CDR3. TCRdb passed the multiplex PCR reads through MiXCR, listing each CDR3 protein once. The data contain about 640,000 distinct CDR3 sequences, under 25% of them singletons. The data are from a study of T cells in Graves' hyperthyroidism and ophthalmopathy. Study at large: Peripheral blood collection took place at initial diagnosis, before any treatment. General study points: Ophthalmopathy was distinguished from stable hyperthyroidism by 13 V-J signatures.

Criteria for exclusion of patients were uncontrolled infection, other autoimmune disease, pregnancy or lactation. Orbital computed tomography and thyroid ultrasound, together with serum TRAb and thyroxine and clinical symptoms, were used for diagnoses. This CDR3 has 11 residues. Trimming took off 10 bases at V and 6 bases at J, with 13 bases between the two ends. In germline, CDR1 is SGHAT, CDR2 FQNNGV. This clonotype was obtained from a man aged 25 to 40 with Graves' ophthalmopathy. V is TRBV11-2 and J is TRBJ2-7, with D perhaps matching TRBD1 (5 bases). The sequenced material came from blood. The CDR3 loop reads CATRASVEQYF. The CDR3 DNA follows: TGTGCCACCAGGGCTAGTGTCGAGCAGTACTTC. Full variable domain (rest looked up from reference TRBV11-2 and TRBJ2-7): EAGVAQSPRYKIIEKRQSVAFWCNPISGHATLYWYQQILGQGPKLLIQFQNNGVVDDSQLPKDRFSAERLKGVDSTLKIQPAKLEDSAVYLCATRASVEQYFGPGTRLTVT.